Presented here are 2 T cell receptor beta chains from one specimen sequenced in a study of PD-1 blockade in classical Hodgkin lymphoma. Only in-frame clones appear in the TCRdb table, and some are missing; sequencing was by immunoSEQ multiplex PCR. The profile shows roughly 42,000 clones, approximately 71% of them singletons. Stated time point: cycle 4 day 1 (C4D1), after six to seven weeks of nivolumab. Brentuximab vedotin exposure varied, and every patient relapsed after autologous stem cell transplantation. Sequencing used peripheral blood mononuclear cells (PBMCs), obtained before the fourth cycle of nivolumab. Receptor source: a human donor with classical Hodgkin lymphoma.

V is TRBV30 and J is TRBJ1-2; 7 bases are a match to TRBD1. This CDR3 is 13 amino acids long. V shed 4 bases and J 3 bases; nucleotides not matched to a gene: 5. Germline CDR1 reads GTSNPN; CDR2 reads SVGIG (reference sequence). CDR3 sequence (DNA): TGTGCCTGGACGACAGGGAGCTACTATGGCTACACCTTC. The encoded protein is CAWTTGSYYGYTF.

This chain connects TRBV30 to TRBJ1-6; tentative D call: TRBD1 (6 bases). There are 15 residues in the CDR3. V was shortened by 1 base and J by 9 bases, with 16 bases between the two germline ends. Per the germline V gene, CDR1 is GTSNPN and CDR2 is SVGIG (reference sequence). DNA of the CDR3: TGTGCCTGGAGTGCCCCGGGACATGGTTTTTCACCCCTCCACTTT. Its translation is CAWSAPGHGFSPLHF.